This entry lists 9 T cell receptor beta chains sequenced from one sample in a study of radiotherapy plus CTLA-4 blockade in lung cancer. Sequenced by immunoSEQ multiplex PCR; TCRdb stores in-frame clones only, minus some. The sample consists of fewer than 95,000 clones, 80% to 90% of them appearing once. The source was peripheral blood, collected from a patient treated with radiotherapy plus ipilimumab. The origin of the receptors is a human donor with non-small cell lung cancer who had stable disease on radiotherapy plus ipilimumab.

The chain combines TRBV9 with TRBJ2-1, with 9 bases that match TRBD2. The CDR3 sequence is 18 residues long. V gave up 4 bases and J gave up 0 bases; unmatched junction bases: 11. Germline loops: CDR1 SGDLS, CDR2 YYNGEE. In DNA, the CDR3 is TGTGCCAGCAGCTTGAGGAGTCGCGGGGGGGTCTCCTACAATGAGCAGTTCTTC. Its translation is CASSLRSRGGVSYNEQFF.

The chain uses TRBV5-1 and TRBJ1-1; 8 bases are shared with TRBD1. The CDR3 runs to 16 residues. From germline, CDR1 is SGHRS and CDR2 YFSETQ. The J segment lost 3 bases and the V segment lost 4 bases, leaving 11 bases of the junction unmatched. This CDR3 reads CASSVSGGAGDTEAFF. CDR3 coding DNA: TGCGCCAGCAGCGTATCAGGGGGCGCAGGGGACACTGAAGCTTTCTTT.

The V call is TRBV5-4, the J call TRBJ1-2, with D tentatively TRBD1 (5 bases). This CDR3 has 15 amino acids. Germline values: CDR1 SGHNT, CDR2 YYREEE (reference sequence). V shed 4 bases and J shed 0 bases, with 13 bases lying between them. The CDR3 DNA follows: TGTGCCAGCAGCCCGGGAGGGGCGACTAACTATGGCTACACCTTC. Protein product: CASSPGGATNYGYTF.

The count of this clone is one. This rearrangement joins TRBV7-3 to TRBJ2-5; D is unresolved. Trimming cost V 2 bases and J 3 bases, with 4 bases left between them. This CDR3 has 12 residues. Germline-derived CDR1 and CDR2 are SGHTA and FQGTGA. CDR3 sequence reads: CASSLGEETQYF. DNA of the CDR3: TGTGCCAGCAGCTTAGGGGAAGAGACCCAGTACTTC.

The V and J genes are TRBV2 and TRBJ1-4; D perhaps matches TRBD1 (6 bases). V was cut by 3 bases and J by 4 bases, with 9 bases left in between. The CDR3 totals 14 residues. Germline V gene lookup returns CDR1 SNHLY and CDR2 FYNNEI. The CDR3 protein is CASSDGRGNEKLFF. The DNA of the CDR3 is TGTGCCAGCAGTGACGGCAGGGGTAATGAAAAACTGTTTTTT.

This chain connects TRBV6-1 to TRBJ1-5; the match to TRBD1 covers 11 bases. Germline trimming cut 4 bases from V and 6 bases from J; bases unmatched to any gene: 5. CDR3 length: 15 residues. Per the germline V gene, CDR1 is MNHNS and CDR2 is SASEGT. The CDR3 DNA is TGTGCCAGCAGTGGAGGGGGACAGGGGGTTCAGCCCCAGCATTTT. Translating it yields CASSGGGQGVQPQHF.

The chain carries TRBV27 and TRBJ1-5; the match to TRBD1 covers 7 bases. Per germline, CDR1 MNHEY and CDR2 SMNVEV (reference sequence). V was pared by 5 bases and J by 7 bases, with 14 bases of the junction left unmatched. The CDR3 is made up of 16 amino acids. The CDR3: CASSALEGARRQPQHF. In DNA form, the CDR3 reads TGTGCCAGCAGTGCCTTGGAGGGGGCGCGAAGACAGCCCCAGCATTTT.

The gene calls are TRBV7-2 and TRBJ2-7, with TRBD1 as a possible D gene (6 bases). The germline gives CDR1 SGHTA, CDR2 FQGNSA. The V end lost 5 bases, the J end lost 1 base, and 12 bases lay between the germline ends. The CDR3 spans 14 residues. The DNA for the CDR3 is TGTGCCAGCAGCGGCCGGGACAAATCCTACGAGCAGTACTTC. It is translated as CASSGRDKSYEQYF.

To note about this clone: Sequence at one end of the junction differs from germline and may be a read error. V and J are TRBV11-3 and TRBJ1-3, with D possibly matching TRBD1 (5 bases). CDR3 length equals 15 residues. Per germline, CDR1 SGHNT and CDR2 YENEEA. CDR3 nucleotide sequence: TGTGCCAGCAGCTCCCAAGCAGGGTCTGCAAACACCATATATTTT. Its protein product is CASSSQAGSANTIYF.